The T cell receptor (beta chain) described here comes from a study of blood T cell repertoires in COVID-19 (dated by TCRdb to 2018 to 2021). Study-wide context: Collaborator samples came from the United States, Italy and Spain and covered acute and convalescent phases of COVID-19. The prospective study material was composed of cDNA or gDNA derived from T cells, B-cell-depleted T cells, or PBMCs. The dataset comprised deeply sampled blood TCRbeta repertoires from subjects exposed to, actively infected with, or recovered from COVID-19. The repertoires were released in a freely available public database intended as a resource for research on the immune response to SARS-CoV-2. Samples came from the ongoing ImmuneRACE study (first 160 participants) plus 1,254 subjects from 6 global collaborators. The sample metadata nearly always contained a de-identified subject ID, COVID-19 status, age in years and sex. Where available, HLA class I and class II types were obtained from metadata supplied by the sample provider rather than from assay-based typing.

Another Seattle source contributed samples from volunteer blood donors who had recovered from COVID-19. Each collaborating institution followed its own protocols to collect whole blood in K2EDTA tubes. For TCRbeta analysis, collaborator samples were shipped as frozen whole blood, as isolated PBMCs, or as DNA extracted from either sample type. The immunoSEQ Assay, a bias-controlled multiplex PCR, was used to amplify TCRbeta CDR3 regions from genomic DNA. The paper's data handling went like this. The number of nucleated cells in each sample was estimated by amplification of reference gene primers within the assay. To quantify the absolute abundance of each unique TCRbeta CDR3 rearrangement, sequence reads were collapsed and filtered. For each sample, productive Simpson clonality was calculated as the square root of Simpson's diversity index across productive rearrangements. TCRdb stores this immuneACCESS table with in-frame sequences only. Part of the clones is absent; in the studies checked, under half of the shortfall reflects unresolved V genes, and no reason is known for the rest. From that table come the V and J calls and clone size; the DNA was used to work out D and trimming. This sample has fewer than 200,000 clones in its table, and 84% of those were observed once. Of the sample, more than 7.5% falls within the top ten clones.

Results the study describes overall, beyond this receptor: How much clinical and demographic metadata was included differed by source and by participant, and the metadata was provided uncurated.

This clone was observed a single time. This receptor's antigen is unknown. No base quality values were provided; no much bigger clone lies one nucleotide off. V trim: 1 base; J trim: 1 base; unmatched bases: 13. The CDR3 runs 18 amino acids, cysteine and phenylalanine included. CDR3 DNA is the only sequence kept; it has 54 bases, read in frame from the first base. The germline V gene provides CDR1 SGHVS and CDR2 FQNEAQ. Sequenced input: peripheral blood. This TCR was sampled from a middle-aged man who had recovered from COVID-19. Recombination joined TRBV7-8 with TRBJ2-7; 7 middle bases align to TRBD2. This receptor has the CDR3 CASSLGLVGGSRSYEQYF. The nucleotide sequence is TGTGCCAGCAGCTTAGGCTTAGTTGGCGGGAGTCGGTCCTACGAGCAGTACTTC.